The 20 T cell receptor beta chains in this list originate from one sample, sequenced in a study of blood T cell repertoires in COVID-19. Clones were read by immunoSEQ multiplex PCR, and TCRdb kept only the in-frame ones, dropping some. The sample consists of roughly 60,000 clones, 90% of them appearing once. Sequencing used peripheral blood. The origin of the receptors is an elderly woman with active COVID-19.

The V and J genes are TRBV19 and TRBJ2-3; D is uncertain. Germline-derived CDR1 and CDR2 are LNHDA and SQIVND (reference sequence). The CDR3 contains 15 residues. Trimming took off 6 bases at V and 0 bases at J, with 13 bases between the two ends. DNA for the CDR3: TGTGCCAGTAGGAAACAGCTTTCTAGCACAGATACGCAGTATTTT. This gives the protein CASRKQLSSTDTQYF.

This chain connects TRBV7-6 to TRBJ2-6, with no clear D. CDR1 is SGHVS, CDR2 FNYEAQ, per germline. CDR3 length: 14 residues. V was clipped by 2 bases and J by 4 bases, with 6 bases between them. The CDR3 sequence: CASSLSLGANVLTF. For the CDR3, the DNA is TGTGCCAGCAGCTTATCCCTCGGGGCCAACGTCCTGACTTTC.

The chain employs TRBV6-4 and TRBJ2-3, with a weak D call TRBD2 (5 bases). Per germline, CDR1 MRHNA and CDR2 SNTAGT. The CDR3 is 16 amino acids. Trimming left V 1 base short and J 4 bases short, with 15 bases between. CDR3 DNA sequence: TGTGCCAGCAGTGACTTGGGGAGTAGAGTCCCAGATACGCAGTATTTT. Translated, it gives CASSDLGSRVPDTQYF.

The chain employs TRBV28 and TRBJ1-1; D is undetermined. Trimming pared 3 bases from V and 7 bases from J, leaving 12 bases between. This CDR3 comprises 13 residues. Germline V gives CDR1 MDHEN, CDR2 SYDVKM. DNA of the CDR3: TGTGCCAGCAGTTTCCGGGGTCGTGATGAAGCTTTCTTT. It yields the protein CASSFRGRDEAFF. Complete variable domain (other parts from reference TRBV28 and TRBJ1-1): DVKVTQSSRYLVKRTGEKVFLECVQDMDHENMFWYRQDPGLGLRLIYFSYDVKMKEKGDIPEGYSVSREKKERFSLILESASTNQTSMYLCASSFRGRDEAFFGQGTRLTVV.

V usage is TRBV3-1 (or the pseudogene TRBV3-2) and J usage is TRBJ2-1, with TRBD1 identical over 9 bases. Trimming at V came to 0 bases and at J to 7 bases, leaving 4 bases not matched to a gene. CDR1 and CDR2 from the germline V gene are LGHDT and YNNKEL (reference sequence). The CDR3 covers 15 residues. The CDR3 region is CASSQDLGTGNEQFF. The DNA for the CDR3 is TGTGCCAGCAGCCAAGATCTTGGGACAGGGAATGAGCAGTTCTTC.

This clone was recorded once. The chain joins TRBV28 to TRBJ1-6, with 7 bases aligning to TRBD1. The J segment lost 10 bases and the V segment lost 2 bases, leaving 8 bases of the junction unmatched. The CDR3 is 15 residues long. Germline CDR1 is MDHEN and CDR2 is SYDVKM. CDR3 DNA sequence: TGTGCCAGCAGTTTAGGCACAGGGGACGGGTCACCCCTCCACTTT. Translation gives CASSLGTGDGSPLHF.

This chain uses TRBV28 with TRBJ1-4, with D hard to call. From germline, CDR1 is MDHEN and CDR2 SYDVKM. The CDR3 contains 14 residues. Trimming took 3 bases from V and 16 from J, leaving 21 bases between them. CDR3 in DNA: TGTGCCAGCAGTTTCCCCGGCGTAATGAGGGTGGAGTTTTTT. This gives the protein CASSFPGVMRVEFF.

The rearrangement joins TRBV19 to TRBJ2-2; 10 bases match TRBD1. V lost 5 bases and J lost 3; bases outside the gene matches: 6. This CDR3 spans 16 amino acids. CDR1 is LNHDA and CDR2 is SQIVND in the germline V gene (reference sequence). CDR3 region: CASSAGTGVDTGELFF. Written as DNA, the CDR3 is TGTGCCAGTAGTGCTGGGACAGGGGTGGACACCGGGGAGCTGTTTTTT.

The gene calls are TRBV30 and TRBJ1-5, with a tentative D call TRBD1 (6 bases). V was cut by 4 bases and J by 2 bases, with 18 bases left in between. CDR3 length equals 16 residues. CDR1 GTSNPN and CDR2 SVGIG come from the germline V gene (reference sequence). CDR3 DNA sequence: TGTGCCTGGAAGGCGGGGGGGCGGATAGGCAATCAGCCCCAGCATTTT. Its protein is CAWKAGGRIGNQPQHF. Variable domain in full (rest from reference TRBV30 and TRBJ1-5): SQTIHQWPATLVQPVGSPLSLECTVEGTSNPNLYWYRQAAGRGLQLLFYSVGIGQISSEVPQNLSASRPQDRQFILSSKKLLLSDSGFYLCAWKAGGRIGNQPQHFGDGTRLSIL.

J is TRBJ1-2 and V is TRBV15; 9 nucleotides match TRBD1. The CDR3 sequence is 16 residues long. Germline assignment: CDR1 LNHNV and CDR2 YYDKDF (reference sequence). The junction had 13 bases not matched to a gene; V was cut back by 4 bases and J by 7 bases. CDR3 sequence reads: CATSISGTGFTSGYTF. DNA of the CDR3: TGTGCCACCAGCATATCCGGGACAGGGTTTACCTCTGGCTACACCTTC. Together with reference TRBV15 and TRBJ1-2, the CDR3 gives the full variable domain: DAMVIQNPRYQVTQFGKPVTLSCSQTLNHNVMYWYQQKSSQAPKLLFHYYDKDFNNEADTPDNFQSRRPNTSFCFLDIRSPGLGDTAMYLCATSISGTGFTSGYTFGSGTRLTVV.

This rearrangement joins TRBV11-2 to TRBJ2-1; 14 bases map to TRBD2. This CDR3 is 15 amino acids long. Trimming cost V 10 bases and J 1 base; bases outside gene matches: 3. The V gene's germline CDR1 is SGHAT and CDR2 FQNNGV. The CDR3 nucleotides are TGTGCCACCGGACTAGCGGGGGGTTCCTACAATGAGCAGTTCTTC. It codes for CATGLAGGSYNEQFF.

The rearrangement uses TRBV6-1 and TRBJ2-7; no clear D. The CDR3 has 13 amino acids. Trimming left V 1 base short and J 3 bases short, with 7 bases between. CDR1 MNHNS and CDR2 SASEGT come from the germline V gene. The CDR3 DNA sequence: TGTGCCAGCAGTGAAGTGACAAGCTACGAGCAGTACTTC. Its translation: CASSEVTSYEQYF.

The DNA for the CDR3 is TGTGCCAGCAGGCAGACGTGGCAGGGGGTATCTCAGCCCCAGCATTTT. It yields the protein CASRQTWQGVSQPQHF. V gene TRBV27 combines with J gene TRBJ1-5; 7 positions match TRBD1. Germline V gene data show CDR1 as MNHEY and CDR2 as SMNVEV (reference sequence). With 6 bases clipped from V and 6 bases from J, the junction kept 14 bases outside the gene matches. The CDR3 consists of 16 residues.

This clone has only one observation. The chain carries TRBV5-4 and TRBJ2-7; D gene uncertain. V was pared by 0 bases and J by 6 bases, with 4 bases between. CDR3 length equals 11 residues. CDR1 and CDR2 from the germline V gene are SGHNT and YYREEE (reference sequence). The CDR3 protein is CASSLAGEQYF. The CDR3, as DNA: TGTGCCAGCAGCTTGGCGGGCGAGCAGTACTTC.

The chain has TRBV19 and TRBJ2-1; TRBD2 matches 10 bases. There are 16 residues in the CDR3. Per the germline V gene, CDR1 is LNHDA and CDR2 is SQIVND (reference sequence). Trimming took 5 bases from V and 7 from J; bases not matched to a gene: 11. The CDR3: CASSQSLAGVHNEQFF. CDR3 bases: TGTGCCAGTAGTCAATCCCTAGCGGGAGTTCATAATGAGCAGTTCTTC.

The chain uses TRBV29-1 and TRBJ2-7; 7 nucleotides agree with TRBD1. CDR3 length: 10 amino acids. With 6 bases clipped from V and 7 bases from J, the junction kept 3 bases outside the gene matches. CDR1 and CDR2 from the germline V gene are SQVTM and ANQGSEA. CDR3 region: CSVMDREQYF. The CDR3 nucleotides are TGCAGCGTGATGGACAGGGAGCAGTACTTC.

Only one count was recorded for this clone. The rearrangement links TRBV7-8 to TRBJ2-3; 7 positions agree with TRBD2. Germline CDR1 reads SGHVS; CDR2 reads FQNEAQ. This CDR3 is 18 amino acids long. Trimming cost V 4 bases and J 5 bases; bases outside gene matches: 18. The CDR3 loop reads CASSSRAGHTSGGDTQYF. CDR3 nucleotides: TGTGCCAGCAGCTCAAGAGCAGGACACACATCGGGAGGAGATACGCAGTATTTT.

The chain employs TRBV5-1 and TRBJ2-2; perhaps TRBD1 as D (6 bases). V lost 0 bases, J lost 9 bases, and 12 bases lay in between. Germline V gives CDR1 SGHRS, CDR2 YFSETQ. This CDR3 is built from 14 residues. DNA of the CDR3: TGCGCCAGCAGCTTGGAGGGACAACCCCGGGAGCTGTTTTTT. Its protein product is CASSLEGQPRELFF.

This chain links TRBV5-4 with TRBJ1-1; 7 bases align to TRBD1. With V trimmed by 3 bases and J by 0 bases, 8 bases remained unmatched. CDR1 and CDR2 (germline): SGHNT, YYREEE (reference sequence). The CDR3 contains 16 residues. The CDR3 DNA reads TGTGCCAGCAGCTCGGGCCGGGACAGATTGAACACTGAAGCTTTCTTT. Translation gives CASSSGRDRLNTEAFF.

CDR3 residues: CASSPRGGGADTQYF. CDR3 in DNA: TGTGCCAGCAGCCCTCGAGGCGGGGGAGCAGATACGCAGTATTTT. This chain connects TRBV11-2 to TRBJ2-3; 7 bases line up with TRBD2. Germline assignment: CDR1 SGHAT and CDR2 FQNNGV. J was trimmed by 4 bases and V by 5 bases; bases with no gene match: 9. This CDR3 has 15 residues.